One and the same sample provided the 21 T cell receptor beta chains below, sequenced in a study of cytomegalovirus exposure and HLA in healthy donors. 13 Jbeta primers and 60 Vbeta primers were used for the PCR. Here immunoSEQ multiplex PCR was the method, and the copy in TCRdb shows in-frame clones only, minus some. Of more than 110,000 clones in the sample, roughly 76% were seen once. Sequenced sample: PBMCs. These receptors came from a man between 18 and 29 years old in good health and CMV-seronegative.

This chain connects TRBV9 to TRBJ1-1, with a weak D call TRBD1 (6 bases). V was clipped by 3 bases and J by 8 bases, with 14 bases between them. Germline CDR1 SGDLS, CDR2 YYNGEE. The CDR3 sequence is 13 residues long. This chain's CDR3 is CASSAVRDREAFF. CDR3 DNA sequence: TGTGCCAGCAGCGCTGTACGAGACAGGGAAGCTTTCTTT.

J is TRBJ1-5 and V is TRBV4-1; weak D call: TRBD1 (5 bases). The ends were cut back, 1 base at V and 5 bases at J, with 15 bases in the middle. The CDR3 covers 16 residues. From germline, CDR1 is MGHRA and CDR2 YSYEKL. In DNA, the CDR3 is TGCGCCAGCAGCCAAGTCGTGCAGGGAAATCATCAGCCCCAGCATTTT. This translates into CASSQVVQGNHQPQHF.

This clone was detected only once. The gene calls are TRBV29-1 and TRBJ1-4; 9 bases map to TRBD1. Germline V gene data show CDR1 as SQVTM and CDR2 as ANQGSEA. There are 13 residues in the CDR3. J was trimmed by 7 bases and V by 7 bases; bases with no gene match: 7. The CDR3 region has the DNA TGCAGCGCGGAGGGACAGGGCGGTGAAAAACTGTTTTTT. Translated, it gives CSAEGQGGEKLFF.

The chain combines TRBV27 with TRBJ2-7; tentatively, D is TRBD1 (6 bases). The germline V gene encodes CDR1 MNHEY and CDR2 SMNVEV (reference sequence). Trimming took off 0 bases at V and 2 bases at J, with 11 bases between the two ends. There are 15 residues in the CDR3. The CDR3 reads CASSLSGTLPYEQYF. CDR3 DNA sequence: TGTGCCAGCAGTTTATCGGGGACATTACCCTACGAGCAGTACTTC.

CDR3 bases: TGTGCCAGTAGTATAGACAGCAGGGGCCGCCTTAACAATGAGCAGTTCTTC. Encoded protein: CASSIDSRGRLNNEQFF. The rearrangement uses TRBV19 and TRBJ2-1, with D perhaps TRBD1 (6 bases). The germline CDR1 and CDR2 sequences are LNHDA and SQIVND (reference sequence). Trimming stripped 0 bases from V and 5 bases from J, with 17 bases between. The CDR3 totals 17 residues.

This clone was found a few times. This chain joins TRBV5-1 and TRBJ2-7, with 8 positions matching TRBD2. The CDR3 covers 15 residues. The germline V gene has CDR1 SGHRS and CDR2 YFSETQ. V gave up 0 bases and J gave up 1 base; unmatched junction bases: 3. CDR3 coding DNA: TGCGCCAGCAGCTTGGGTCTAGCGGGTTCCTACGAGCAGTACGTC. Translation gives CASSLGLAGSYEQYV.

CDR3 coding DNA: TGCGCCAGCAGCTTAGGGGGGGCCGCAACTAATGAAAAACTGTTTTTT. It codes for CASSLGGAATNEKLFF. The chain carries TRBV5-1 and TRBJ1-4; a weak D match, TRBD1 (6 bases). This CDR3 region has 16 residues. V lost 2 bases, J lost 0 bases, and 11 bases lay in between. Germline V lookup: CDR1 SGHRS, CDR2 YFSETQ. Full variable domain (remainder filled in from reference TRBV5-1 and TRBJ1-4): KAGVTQTPRYLIKTRGQQVTLSCSPISGHRSVSWYQQTPGQGLQFLFEYFSETQRNKGNFPGRFSGRQFSNSRSEMNVSTLELGDSALYLCASSLGGAATNEKLFFGSGTQLSVL.

The chain links TRBV20-1 to TRBJ1-5; no clear D gene. The V end was cut by 5 bases, the J end by 9 bases, with 8 bases between. This CDR3 has 10 amino acids. Germline CDR1 DFQATT, CDR2 SNEGSKA (reference sequence). CDR3 coding DNA: TGCAGTGCTCTCGTCCGGCCCCAGCATTTT. It encodes CSALVRPQHF.

V is TRBV2 and J is TRBJ1-2; 7 nucleotides align to TRBD1. CDR3 length: 12 amino acids. V dropped 1 base and J dropped 13; count of bases not matched to a gene: 6. Germline assignment: CDR1 SNHLY and CDR2 FYNNEI. Here the CDR3 reads CASSEVTGRATF. The CDR3 DNA reads as TGTGCCAGCAGTGAAGTGACAGGGCGTGCCACCTTC.

This clone was seen once. This chain uses TRBV5-6 with TRBJ1-5, with a tentative D call TRBD1 (5 bases). V was shortened by 0 bases and J by 0 bases, with 13 bases between the two germline ends. CDR3 length: 17 amino acids. Germline-derived CDR1 and CDR2 are SGHDT and YYEEEE. The CDR3 nucleotides read TGTGCCAGCAGCTTGGGTTCGGCAGGGTATAGCAATCAGCCCCAGCATTTT. Protein: CASSLGSAGYSNQPQHF.

CDR3 in amino acids: CASSTGTYEQYF. In nucleotides, the CDR3 is TGTGCCAGCAGTACAGGGACCTACGAGCAGTACTTC. The chain employs TRBV5-6 and TRBJ2-5; D is possibly TRBD1 (6 bases). The end of the DNA aligns better with TRBJ2-7, so the J call may be wrong. Germline V gene sequence: CDR1 SGHDT, CDR2 YYEEEE. CDR3 size: 12 residues.

In DNA form, the CDR3 reads TGCGCCAGCAGTGAGTCGGGAAGTACTAGCGGGGATTCCTACAATGAGCAGTTCTTC. Protein product: CASSESGSTSGDSYNEQFF. This chain joins TRBV10-1 and TRBJ2-1; 10 bases are a match to TRBD2. The ends lost 0 bases at V and 1 base at J; junction bases unmatched: 9. CDR1 is WNHNN and CDR2 is SYGVQD in the germline V gene (reference sequence). The CDR3 extends over 19 amino acids.

This clone occurred once. The genes are TRBV27 and TRBJ2-7; 12 bases line up with TRBD2. This CDR3 has 14 amino acids. Germline-derived CDR1 and CDR2 are MNHEY and SMNVEV (reference sequence). Unmatched junction bases numbered 8, after V lost 7 bases and J lost 7 bases. The chain's CDR3 is CASTPGLAGGEQYF. The CDR3 DNA reads as TGTGCCAGCACCCCGGGACTAGCGGGTGGTGAGCAGTACTTC.

This clone is a singleton in its sample. V and J are TRBV4-2 and TRBJ2-7; perhaps TRBD2 as D (6 bases). Per the germline V gene, CDR1 is LGHNA and CDR2 is YNFKEQ. The CDR3 runs 17 residues. Trimming stripped 2 bases from V and 0 bases from J, with 17 bases between. The CDR3 sequence: CASSQSTGGEFSYEQYF. CDR3 in DNA: TGTGCCAGCAGCCAATCAACCGGGGGTGAATTCTCCTACGAGCAGTACTTC.

The rearrangement links TRBV7-3 to TRBJ2-3; D is uncertain. Trimming took 2 bases from V and 0 from J, leaving 6 bases between them. The CDR3 is 14 amino acids. Germline CDR1 SGHTA, CDR2 FQGTGA. The CDR3 nucleotides read TGTGCCAGCAGCTTAGGGCATAGCACAGATACGCAGTATTTT. Protein product: CASSLGHSTDTQYF.

V and J are TRBV27 and TRBJ2-3; tentative D call: TRBD2 (6 bases). The ends were cut back, 7 bases at V and 0 bases at J, with 14 bases in the middle. CDR3 length: 15 amino acids. Germline CDR1 MNHEY, CDR2 SMNVEV (reference sequence). CDR3 amino acids: CASNRKGTSTDTQYF. CDR3 coding DNA: TGTGCCAGCAATCGGAAAGGGACTAGCACAGATACGCAGTATTTT.

V gene TRBV30 combines with J gene TRBJ2-3; 7 bases agree with TRBD2. CDR3 length: 13 residues. The germline CDR1 and CDR2 sequences are GTSNPN and SVGIG (reference sequence). V shed 4 bases and J 4 bases; nucleotides not matched to a gene: 5. The CDR3 protein is CAWTYSGPDTQYF. CDR3 DNA: TGTGCCTGGACTTATAGCGGGCCAGATACGCAGTATTTT.

This clone has only a few counts. V usage is TRBV6-9 and J usage is TRBJ2-1; D possibly corresponds to TRBD1 (6 bases). CDR1 MNHGY and CDR2 SVAAGI come from the germline V gene. V lost 2 bases and J lost 3, with 14 bases in between. The CDR3 runs to 16 residues. In nucleotides, the CDR3 is TGTGCCAGCAGTTATCACAGGGATTTCGGCTACAATGAGCAGTTCTTC. This sequence encodes CASSYHRDFGYNEQFF.

V usage is TRBV10-3 and J usage is TRBJ2-7; tentatively, D is TRBD2 (5 bases). Trimming stripped 5 bases from V and 6 bases from J, with 17 bases between. The germline V gene has CDR1 ENHRY and CDR2 SYGVKD. The CDR3 sequence is 14 residues long. DNA of the CDR3: TGTGCCATCAGTCGGGGAGAGGTTCGCTCCGAGCAGTACTTC. Its translation: CAISRGEVRSEQYF.

The chain employs TRBV30 and TRBJ1-5; 8 bases map to TRBD1. The germline gives CDR1 GTSNPN, CDR2 SVGIG (reference sequence). J was trimmed by 4 bases and V by 4 bases; bases with no gene match: 3. The CDR3 has 13 amino acids. The CDR3 coding sequence is TGTGCCTGGAACAGGGGGGGAAATCAGCCCCAGCATTTT. Translation: CAWNRGGNQPQHF.

This chain joins TRBV13 and TRBJ1-3; 9 bases align to TRBD1. The CDR3 runs to 16 residues. In germline, CDR1 is PRHDT, CDR2 FYEKMQ (reference sequence). After removal of 5 bases from V and 0 bases from J, the junction contained 5 bases not matched to a gene. This chain's CDR3 is CASSPGQGSSGNTIYF. CDR3 DNA: TGTGCCAGCAGCCCCGGACAGGGGAGCTCTGGAAACACCATATATTTT.